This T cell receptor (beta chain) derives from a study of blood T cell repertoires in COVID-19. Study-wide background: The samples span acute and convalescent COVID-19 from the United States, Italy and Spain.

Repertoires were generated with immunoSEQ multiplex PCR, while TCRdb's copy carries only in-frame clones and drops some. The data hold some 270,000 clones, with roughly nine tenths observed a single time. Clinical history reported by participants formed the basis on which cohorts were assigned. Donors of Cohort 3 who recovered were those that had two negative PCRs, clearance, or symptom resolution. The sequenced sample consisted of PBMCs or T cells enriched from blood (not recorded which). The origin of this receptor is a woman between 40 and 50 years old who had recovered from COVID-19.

The CDR3, as DNA: TGCGCCAGCAGCTCCCTCCGGGGGGACAAAAATGGCTACACCTTC. It codes for CASSSLRGDKNGYTF. The rearrangement links TRBV5-1 to TRBJ1-2; tentatively, D is TRBD1 (6 bases). CDR3 size: 15 residues. The germline CDR1 and CDR2 sequences are SGHRS and YFSETQ. Trimming cost V 3 bases and J 6 bases, with 18 bases left between them.